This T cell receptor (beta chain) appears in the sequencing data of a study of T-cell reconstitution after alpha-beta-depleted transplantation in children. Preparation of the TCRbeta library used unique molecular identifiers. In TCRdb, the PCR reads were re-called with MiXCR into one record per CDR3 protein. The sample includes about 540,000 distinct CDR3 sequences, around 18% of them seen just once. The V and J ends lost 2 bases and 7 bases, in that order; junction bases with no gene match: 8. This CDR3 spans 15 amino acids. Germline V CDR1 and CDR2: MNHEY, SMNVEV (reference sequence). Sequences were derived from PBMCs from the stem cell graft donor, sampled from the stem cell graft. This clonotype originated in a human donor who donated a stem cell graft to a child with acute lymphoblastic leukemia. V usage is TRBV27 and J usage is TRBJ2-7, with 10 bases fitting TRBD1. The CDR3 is CASSLQGTGASEQYF. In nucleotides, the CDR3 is TGTGCCAGCAGTTTACAAGGGACAGGGGCATCGGAGCAGTACTTC.